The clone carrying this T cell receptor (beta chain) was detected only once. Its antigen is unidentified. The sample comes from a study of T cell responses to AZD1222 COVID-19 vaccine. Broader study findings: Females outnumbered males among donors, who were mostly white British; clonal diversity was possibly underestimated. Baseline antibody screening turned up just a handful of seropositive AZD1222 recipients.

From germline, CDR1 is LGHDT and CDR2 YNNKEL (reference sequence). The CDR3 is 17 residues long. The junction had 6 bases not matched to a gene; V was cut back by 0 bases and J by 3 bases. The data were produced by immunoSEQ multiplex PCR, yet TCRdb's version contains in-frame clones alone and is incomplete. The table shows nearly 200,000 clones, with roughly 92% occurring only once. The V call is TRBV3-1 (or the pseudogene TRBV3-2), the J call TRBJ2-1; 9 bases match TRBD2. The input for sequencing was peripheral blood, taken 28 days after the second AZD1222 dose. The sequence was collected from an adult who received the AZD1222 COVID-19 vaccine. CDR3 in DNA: TGTGCCAGCAGCCAAGAGCTAGCGGGGACCTACTACAATGAGCAGTTCTTC. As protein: CASSQELAGTYYNEQFF.